Below, 26 T cell receptor beta chains from the same sample are listed, as sequenced in a study of shared clonotypes between healthy human individuals (dated by TCRdb to about 2020). Preparation of the library involved the immunoSEQ multiplex PCR assay. As stored in TCRdb, this immuneACCESS dataset retains in-frame rearrangements with V and J assigned. A fraction of the clones does not appear; measured against another copy, unresolved V genes explain less than half of the discrepancy, and the remainder lacks a known reason. For this sample the table gives some 2 million clones, of which roughly 94% were detected only once. The ten largest make up roughly 0.13% of the sample. What was sequenced was naive CD4+ T cells sorted from blood. The sample's cell subset or site, from its label and the paper: CD45RA+ positively selected. All receptors come from a young man in good health.

V and J are TRBV4-3 and TRBJ1-2; TRBD1 aligns across 7 bases. The CDR3 is 17 amino acids. Germline CDR1 LGHNA, CDR2 YSLEER. Trimming took 4 bases from V and 4 from J; bases not matched to a gene: 15. CDR3 coding DNA: TGCGCCAGCAGCCCTACTGGGACAGCCAACCTTGGCTATGGCTACACCTTC. This codes for CASSPTGTANLGYGYTF.

The CDR3 loop reads CASSRTGEGSEAFF. The CDR3 DNA sequence: TGCGCCAGCAGCCGGACAGGTGAGGGCTCTGAAGCTTTCTTT. The chain has TRBV5-1 and TRBJ1-1; TRBD1 aligns across 7 bases. The length of the CDR3 is 14 residues. CDR1 is SGHRS, CDR2 YFSETQ, per germline. Losses at the gene ends were 4 bases for V and 6 bases for J; bases not matched to a gene: 9.

Only one count was recorded for this clone. CDR3 loop: CASSPTSEGAGFRAFF. The CDR3 DNA is TGTGCCAGCTCACCTACCAGTGAGGGCGCGGGGTTTAGGGCTTTCTTT. J is TRBJ1-1 and V is TRBV18; no clear D. Deletions cut 3 bases from V and 11 bases from J, with 25 bases between. The CDR3 contains 16 residues. CDR1 KGHSH and CDR2 LQKENI come from the germline V gene. The complete variable domain, with remaining parts taken from reference TRBV18 and TRBJ1-1, reads NAGVMQNPRHLVRRRGQEARLRCSPMKGHSHVYWYRQLPEEGLKFMVYLQKENIIDESGMPKERFSAEFPKEGPSILRIQQVVRGDSAAYFCASSPTSEGAGFRAFFGQGTRLTVV.

The J gene is TRBJ1-2, the V gene TRBV30; no reliable D call. Trimming removed 2 bases from V and 8 bases from J, with 12 bases in between. Germline lookup yields CDR1 GTSNPN and CDR2 SVGIG (reference sequence). CDR3 length equals 12 residues. The CDR3 DNA is TGTGCCTGGAGTCGGGAGTATCGCGGCTACACCTTC. Protein product: CAWSREYRGYTF.

This clone was counted a single time. The chain uses TRBV29-1 and TRBJ2-3; D perhaps matches TRBD1 (6 bases). The germline V gene encodes CDR1 SQVTM and CDR2 ANQGSEA. The V end was cut by 5 bases, the J end by 0 bases, with 12 bases between. The CDR3 is 14 amino acids. The CDR3 spells CSVRDRSSTDTQYF. The CDR3 DNA sequence: TGCAGCGTTCGAGACAGGAGTAGCACAGATACGCAGTATTTT.

In DNA form, the CDR3 reads TGTGCCATCCTGAAGGGGGATGGCACTGAAGCTTTCTTT. This sequence encodes CAILKGDGTEAFF. The chain employs TRBV10-3 and TRBJ1-1, with a tentative D call TRBD1 (6 bases). The germline gives CDR1 ENHRY, CDR2 SYGVKD. The CDR3 sequence is 13 residues long. V was trimmed by 8 bases and J by 4 bases, leaving 14 bases between them.

CDR3 region: CASSLEPGVRAFF. The CDR3 DNA reads TGTGCCAGCAGCTTAGAACCAGGGGTAAGAGCTTTCTTT. V usage is TRBV11-2 and J usage is TRBJ1-1; TRBD1 might be the D (6 bases). CDR3 size: 13 residues. Germline V lookup: CDR1 SGHAT, CDR2 FQNNGV. The V and J ends lost 0 bases and 10 bases respectively, with 12 bases between them.

The CDR3 sequence is CASSLDYGTGSHEQYF. CDR3 nucleotide sequence: TGTGCCAGCAGCTTAGATTATGGGACAGGGTCCCACGAGCAGTACTTC. The chain links TRBV11-2 to TRBJ2-7; 9 bases map to TRBD1. There are 16 residues in the CDR3. The junction had 8 bases not matched to a gene; V was cut back by 0 bases and J by 5 bases. Germline CDR1 SGHAT, CDR2 FQNNGV.

The chain has TRBV28 and TRBJ2-2; 9 positions match TRBD1. The CDR3 contains 16 residues. Germline CDR1 MDHEN, CDR2 SYDVKM. The ends lost 4 bases at V and 4 bases at J; junction bases unmatched: 7. CDR3 DNA sequence: TGTGCCAGCAGTTCGATGGGGACAGGGCCCACCGGGGAGCTGTTTTTT. It is translated as CASSSMGTGPTGELFF.

Worth noting for this clone: This specimen includes other DNA sequences encoding the same CDR3. The CDR3 bases are TGTGCCAGTAGCATTGGGGGGGCAGATACGCAGTATTTT. It specifies CASSIGGADTQYF. V gene TRBV19 combines with J gene TRBJ2-3; TRBD2 matches 7 bases. Trimming at V came to 6 bases and at J to 4 bases, leaving 4 bases not matched to a gene. In germline, CDR1 is LNHDA, CDR2 SQIVND (reference sequence). CDR3 length: 13 amino acids.

This clone turned up a few times. V and J are TRBV2 and TRBJ1-1; the D is unclear. Trimming pared 6 bases from V and 4 bases from J, leaving 12 bases between. CDR3 length: 13 residues. Germline V gene lookup returns CDR1 SNHLY and CDR2 FYNNEI. CDR3 protein: CASSSVEGTEAFF. The DNA of the CDR3 is TGTGCCAGCAGCTCAGTGGAGGGCACTGAAGCTTTCTTT.

The chain recombines TRBV7-2 with TRBJ2-1; TRBD1 matches at 7 bases. V lost 2 bases to trimming and J lost 8 bases; unmatched junction nucleotides: 9. CDR3 length: 15 amino acids. Germline CDR1 and CDR2: SGHTA and FQGNSA. CDR3 region: CASSLQGVPLYEQFF. CDR3 in DNA: TGTGCCAGCAGCTTACAGGGGGTACCGTTGTATGAGCAGTTCTTC.

The chain carries TRBV19 and TRBJ1-2; possible D gene TRBD1, 5 bases. This CDR3 is built from 14 residues. Germline CDR1 and CDR2: LNHDA and SQIVND (reference sequence). V lost 2 bases and J 3 bases, leaving 10 bases between the germline ends. The chain's CDR3 is CASSIPPRDYGYTF. The DNA for the CDR3 is TGTGCCAGTAGTATACCCCCCAGGGACTATGGCTACACCTTC. Variable domain in full (rest from reference TRBV19 and TRBJ1-2): DGGITQSPKYLFRKEGQNVTLSCEQNLNHDAMYWYRQDPGQGLRLIYYSQIVNDFQKGDIAEGYSVSREKKESFPLTVTSAQKNPTAFYLCASSIPPRDYGYTFGSGTRLTVV.

The V call is TRBV6-1, the J call TRBJ1-4; D ambiguous. The CDR3 has 14 amino acids. Germline loops: CDR1 MNHNS, CDR2 SASEGT. V lost 5 bases, J lost 0 bases, and 7 bases lay in between. For the CDR3, the DNA is TGTGCCAGCAGTCTGAGTTCAACTAATGAAAAACTGTTTTTT. Its protein is CASSLSSTNEKLFF.

The chain joins TRBV2 to TRBJ2-3; 8 nucleotides line up with TRBD1. V lost 5 bases to trimming and J lost 1 base; unmatched junction nucleotides: 5. From germline, CDR1 is SNHLY and CDR2 FYNNEI. This CDR3 has 15 amino acids. The CDR3 DNA sequence: TGTGCCAGCAGTATGGACAGGGAGGGCACAGATACGCAGTATTTT. Its protein product is CASSMDREGTDTQYF.

This chain joins TRBV6-5 and TRBJ2-6; D is perhaps TRBD1 or TRBD2 (6 bases each). The length of the CDR3 is 15 residues. Germline lookup yields CDR1 MNHEY and CDR2 SVGAGI. Deletions cut 1 base from V and 4 bases from J, with 8 bases between. CDR3 nucleotide sequence: TGTGCCAGCAGTTACTGGGGGGCCGGGGCCAACGTCCTGACTTTC. Encoded protein: CASSYWGAGANVLTF.

This chain connects TRBV5-1 to TRBJ2-6, with D perhaps TRBD1 (5 bases). Germline CDR1 is SGHRS and CDR2 is YFSETQ. Trimming left V 4 bases short and J 2 bases short, with 10 bases between. The CDR3 is 15 amino acids. The CDR3 coding sequence is TGCGCCAGCAGCCATGAAGGGGCTGGGGCCAACGTCCTGACTTTC. Its protein is CASSHEGAGANVLTF.

The CDR3 here is CASSLSQGTVPNQPQHF. The CDR3 DNA is TGTGCCAGCAGTTTATCGCAGGGGACAGTTCCCAATCAGCCCCAGCATTTT. The chain links TRBV27 to TRBJ1-5; 7 bases align to TRBD1. The germline V gene encodes CDR1 MNHEY and CDR2 SMNVEV (reference sequence). The CDR3 is 17 amino acids. After removal of 0 bases from V and 3 bases from J, the junction contained 8 bases not matched to a gene.

This sequence joins TRBV25-1 and TRBJ2-2; tentative D call: TRBD1 (6 bases). The CDR3 length is 13 residues. V shed 6 bases and J shed 4 bases, with 9 bases lying between them. Germline V gene sequence: CDR1 MGHDK, CDR2 SYGVNS. The CDR3 sequence: CASSGQITGELFF. CDR3 nucleotides: TGTGCCAGCAGCGGACAGATCACCGGGGAGCTGTTTTTT.

To note about this clone: At the DNA level, this CDR3 is encoded by other sequences in the same sample as well. The CDR3 DNA sequence: TGTGCCAGCAGCTTACTGCAGGGAAATGGCTACACCTTC. It specifies CASSLLQGNGYTF. This chain uses TRBV7-9 with TRBJ1-2, with a tentative D call TRBD1 (5 bases). This CDR3 has 13 amino acids. CDR1 is SEHNR, CDR2 FQNEAQ, per germline (reference sequence). Trimming pared 2 bases from V and 6 bases from J, leaving 10 bases between.

The V and J genes are TRBV7-2 and TRBJ2-1; 9 bases agree with TRBD1. Germline trimming cut 5 bases from V and 2 bases from J; bases unmatched to any gene: 7. CDR3 length: 16 residues. Per the germline V gene, CDR1 is SGHTA and CDR2 is FQGNSA. The CDR3 nucleotides read TGTGCCAGCAGCCCCGCTACAGGGGGCGCCTACAATGAGCAGTTCTTC. It yields the protein CASSPATGGAYNEQFF.

The gene calls are TRBV13 and TRBJ1-2, with D possibly matching TRBD1 (6 bases). The germline CDR1 and CDR2 sequences are PRHDT and FYEKMQ (reference sequence). The germline V and J ends were trimmed by 5 bases and 2 bases, with 12 bases remaining between them. The CDR3 has 14 residues. The CDR3 nucleotides are TGTGCCAGCAGCCCCTATCAGGGGAACTATGGCTACACCTTC. It specifies CASSPYQGNYGYTF.

The chain combines TRBV15 with TRBJ2-1; D is uncertain. The V and J ends lost 3 bases and 9 bases respectively, with 9 bases between them. The V gene's germline CDR1 is LNHNV and CDR2 YYDKDF (reference sequence). The CDR3 spans 12 residues. CDR3 nucleotide sequence: TGTGCCACCAGCAGTGCCTTCAGTGAGCAGTTCTTC. Residues: CATSSAFSEQFF.

The chain carries TRBV19 and TRBJ2-3; tentative D call: TRBD1 (6 bases). The V gene lost 4 bases and the J gene lost 2 bases, with 7 bases spanning the gap. This CDR3 spans 13 amino acids. The V gene's germline CDR1 is LNHDA and CDR2 SQIVND (reference sequence). The CDR3 region is CASSTGDTDTQYF. DNA of the CDR3: TGTGCCAGTAGTACAGGGGACACAGATACGCAGTATTTT.

The J gene is TRBJ2-7, the V gene TRBV5-1, with D possibly being TRBD1 (5 bases). The CDR3 covers 15 residues. Trimming cost V 0 bases and J 5 bases, with 15 bases left between them. Germline CDR1 is SGHRS and CDR2 is YFSETQ. The CDR3 protein is CASSLDGQGVNEQYF. DNA of the CDR3: TGCGCCAGCAGCTTGGATGGCCAGGGCGTGAACGAGCAGTACTTC.

J is TRBJ1-3 and V is TRBV9; D gene ambiguous. This CDR3 has 14 residues. The V end was cut by 3 bases, the J end by 0 bases, with 7 bases between. Germline-derived CDR1 and CDR2 are SGDLS and YYNGEE. The CDR3 loop reads CASSAHPSGNTIYF. CDR3 DNA sequence: TGTGCCAGCAGCGCCCATCCCTCTGGAAACACCATATATTTT. Combining the CDR3 with reference TRBV9 and TRBJ1-3 gives the whole variable domain DSGVTQTPKHLITATGQRVTLRCSPRSGDLSVYWYQQSLDQGLQFLIQYYNGEERAKGNILERFSAQQFPDLHSELNLSSLELGDSALYFCASSAHPSGNTIYFGEGSWLTVV.